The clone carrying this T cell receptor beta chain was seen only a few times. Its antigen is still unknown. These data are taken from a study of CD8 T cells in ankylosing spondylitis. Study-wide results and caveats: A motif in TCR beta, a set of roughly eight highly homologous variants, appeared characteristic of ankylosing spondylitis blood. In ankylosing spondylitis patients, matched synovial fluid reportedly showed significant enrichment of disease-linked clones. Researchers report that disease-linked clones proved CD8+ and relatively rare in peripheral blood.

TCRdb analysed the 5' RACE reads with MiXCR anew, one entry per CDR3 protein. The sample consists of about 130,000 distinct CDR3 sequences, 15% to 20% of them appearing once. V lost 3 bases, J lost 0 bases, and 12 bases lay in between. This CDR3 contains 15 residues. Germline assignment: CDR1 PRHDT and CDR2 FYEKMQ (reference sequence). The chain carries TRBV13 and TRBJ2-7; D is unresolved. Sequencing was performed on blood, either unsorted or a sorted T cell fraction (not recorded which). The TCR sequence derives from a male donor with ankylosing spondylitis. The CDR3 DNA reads TGTGCCAGCAGCTTCTCCGGAGAGAGCTCCTACGAGCAGTACTTC. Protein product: CASSFSGESSYEQYF.